This TCR beta chain originates from a study of OX40 agonist ivuxolimab in advanced cancers. The CDR3 extends over 14 amino acids. In germline, CDR1 is SGHRS, CDR2 YFSETQ. V gave up 4 bases and J gave up 4 bases, with 13 bases separating them. TCRdb's copy holds only in-frame clones and misses some; the assay was immunoSEQ multiplex PCR. The data show tens of thousands of clones, about 88% seen once. The receptor's source is an adult with an advanced solid tumor such as melanoma, head and neck, liver or kidney cancer. The genes are TRBV5-1 and TRBJ2-3, with D tentatively TRBD1 or TRBD2 (5 bases each). The material sequenced was CD4+ or CD8+ T cells sorted from blood, taken in a trial of the OX40 agonist ivuxolimab. The CDR3 DNA is TGCGCCAGCAGCGTGAGGGGCGGCGCAGATACGCAGTATTTT. As protein: CASSVRGGADTQYF.